The TCR beta chain under discussion was sequenced for a study of T cell responses to AZD1222 COVID-19 vaccine. The study, taken as a whole, reports: Samples come after the peak T cell response, not at day 14.

Method: immunoSEQ multiplex PCR; TCRdb's copy keeps in-frame clones and lacks some. The sample records roughly 120,000 clones, over 75% being singletons. To note about this clone: The antigen remains undetermined.

CDR3 size: 15 residues. With 10 bases removed from V and 6 bases from J, the gap between germline ends came to 25 bases. Germline loops: CDR1 LNHDA, CDR2 SQIVND (reference sequence). This sequence joins TRBV19 and TRBJ2-7; the D gene is possibly TRBD2 (7 bases). Sequencing was performed on peripheral blood, taken on day 0 of AZD1222 vaccination. This sequence was found in an adult in good health. The CDR3 coding sequence is TGTGCCACCAGTAGTACCGGGGCAGGGGAGGGCGAGCAGTACTTC. Its protein product is CATSSTGAGEGEQYF. The whole variable domain, filled in from reference TRBV19 and TRBJ2-7, reads DGGITQSPKYLFRKEGQNVTLSCEQNLNHDAMYWYRQDPGQGLRLIYYSQIVNDFQKGDIAEGYSVSREKKESFPLTVTSAQKNPTAFYLCATSSTGAGEGEQYFGPGTRLTVT.